This entry lists 32 T cell receptor beta chains sequenced from one sample in a study of blood T cells in healthy people across ages. Alongside a J-beta primer mix, a sample-barcoded 5' primer served in a second PCR lasting about 7 to 11 cycles. Each CDR3 protein gets one entry after TCRdb re-called the 5' RACE reads with MiXCR. Found here are fewer than 1,000,000 distinct CDR3 sequences, approximately 44% of them singletons; the top ten hold 15% to 25%. What was sequenced was blood. The receptors originated from a man between 60 and 75 years old in good health.

The V and J genes are TRBV3-1 and TRBJ2-5; 11 bases align to TRBD1. With the DNA end fitting TRBJ2-7 better, the J assignment may be wrong. This CDR3 comprises 15 residues. In germline, CDR1 is LGHDT, CDR2 YNNKEL (reference sequence). CDR3: CASSRTGTGGYEQYF. The CDR3 bases are TGTGCCAGCAGCCGCACCGGGACAGGGGGGTACGAGCAGTACTTC.

This clonotype was picked up a small number of times. The chain uses TRBV19 and TRBJ1-1; D call uncertain. V was trimmed by 7 bases and J by 3 bases, leaving 24 bases between them. From germline, CDR1 is LNHDA and CDR2 SQIVND (reference sequence). The CDR3 has 17 amino acids. CDR3 bases: TGTGCCAGTATTGGACTATCTGAGGACCAGCGGTACACTGAAGCTTTCTTT. The encoded protein is CASIGLSEDQRYTEAFF.

The CDR3 DNA reads TGTGCCAGCAGCTTTGGGTCAGGGGACTCCTACGAGCAGTACTTC. It yields the protein CASSFGSGDSYEQYF. The rearrangement links TRBV5-5 to TRBJ2-7; the D gene is possibly TRBD1 (6 bases). The germline CDR1 and CDR2 sequences are SGHKS and YYEKEE (reference sequence). With 2 bases removed from V and 0 bases from J, the gap between germline ends came to 12 bases. The CDR3 consists of 15 residues.

The chain uses TRBV7-2 and TRBJ1-1; 7 bases fit TRBD1. The ends lost 4 bases at V and 5 bases at J; junction bases unmatched: 7. This CDR3 comprises 14 residues. In germline, CDR1 is SGHTA, CDR2 FQGNSA. CDR3 region: CASSSVTGRTEAFF. CDR3 in DNA: TGTGCCAGCAGCTCCGTGACAGGGAGGACTGAAGCTTTCTTT. Together with reference TRBV7-2 and TRBJ1-1, the CDR3 gives the full variable domain: GAGVSQSPSNKVTEKGKDVELRCDPISGHTALYWYRQSLGQGLEFLIYFQGNSAPDKSGLPSDRFSAERTGGSVSTLTIQRTQQEDSAVYLCASSSVTGRTEAFFGQGTRLTVV.

The chain combines TRBV4-3 with TRBJ2-3; D gene unclear. Germline CDR1 LGHNA, CDR2 YSLEER. CDR3 length: 16 amino acids. Trimming removed 1 base from V and 6 bases from J, with 17 bases in between. DNA of the CDR3: TGCGCCAGCAGCCAAGGGCCCCAAATCGCAGAGGATACGCAGTATTTT. Residues: CASSQGPQIAEDTQYF.

The chain couples TRBV12-3 or TRBV12-4 to TRBJ2-1, with TRBD2 matching over 8 bases. The CDR3 covers 17 residues. J was trimmed by 8 bases and V by 5 bases; bases with no gene match: 17. The CDR3 sequence: CASSHGLAGDLGYEQFF. The CDR3, as DNA: TGTGCCAGCAGTCATGGACTAGCCGGGGATTTAGGTTATGAGCAGTTCTTC.

The V gene is TRBV4-3, the J gene TRBJ2-3; a weak D match, TRBD1 (7 bases). Trimming stripped 2 bases from V and 1 base from J, with 13 bases between. The CDR3 covers 16 residues. Germline V gene lookup returns CDR1 LGHNA and CDR2 YSLEER. The CDR3 DNA follows: TGCGCCAGCAGCCAATCTACAGGGGAGGGCACAGATACGCAGTATTTT. Translating gives CASSQSTGEGTDTQYF.

The genes are TRBV9 and TRBJ2-3; possibly TRBD2 for D (5 bases). From germline, CDR1 is SGDLS and CDR2 YYNGEE. The CDR3 is made up of 13 amino acids. Trimming took off 5 bases at V and 5 bases at J, with 12 bases between the two ends. The DNA of the CDR3 is TGTGCCAGCAGTGGGTTGGGGAGAGATACGCAGTATTTT. Translating gives CASSGLGRDTQYF.

This chain's CDR3 is CSARNVDTQYF. The CDR3, as DNA: TGCAGTGCCAGAAACGTAGATACGCAGTATTTT. The chain combines TRBV20-1 with TRBJ2-3, with D uncertain. There are 11 residues in the CDR3. The germline V gene encodes CDR1 DFQATT and CDR2 SNEGSKA (reference sequence). V lost 6 bases, J lost 5 bases, and 9 bases lay in between.

About this clonotype itself: The CDR3 ends on some other residue instead of the conserved phenylalanine or tryptophan, so this is likely a read error. The V and J genes are TRBV9 and TRBJ2-5, with D perhaps matching TRBD1 (5 bases). The DNA end favors TRBJ2-7, so the J call may be wrong. Germline lookup yields CDR1 SGDLS and CDR2 YYNGEE. The CDR3 is 13 residues long. CDR3 DNA sequence: TGTGCCAGCAGCGAGGACATACGGGACGAGCAGTACTCC. This gives the protein CASSEDIRDEQYS.

The chain is built from TRBV18 and TRBJ2-1, with 7 bases identical to TRBD1. Germline loops: CDR1 KGHSH, CDR2 LQKENI. Trimming took 3 bases from V and 6 from J; bases not matched to a gene: 5. This CDR3 comprises 14 residues. The CDR3 reads CASSPRNRGNEQFF. The CDR3 DNA sequence: TGTGCCAGCTCACCCCGTAACAGGGGCAATGAGCAGTTCTTC.

This chain uses TRBV5-1 with TRBJ1-2, with a possible D match to TRBD1 (6 bases). The CDR3 is made up of 18 amino acids. V lost 3 bases, J lost 3 bases, and 24 bases lay in between. CDR1 SGHRS and CDR2 YFSETQ come from the germline V gene. As DNA, the CDR3 is TGCGCCAGCAGCTACGACAACTTCCCCACAGGGAAGGACTATGGCTACACCTTC. Translated, it gives CASSYDNFPTGKDYGYTF.

In its sample, this clonotype was seen a few times. The V gene is TRBV18, the J gene TRBJ2-4, with 10 nucleotides matching TRBD1. This CDR3 comprises 16 residues. Losses at the gene ends were 1 base for V and 5 bases for J; bases not matched to a gene: 5. The germline V gene encodes CDR1 KGHSH and CDR2 LQKENI. CDR3 protein: CASSPRGQGDENIQYF. The CDR3 region has the DNA TGTGCCAGCTCACCACGCGGACAGGGGGACGAAAACATTCAGTACTTC.

V usage is TRBV6-6 and J usage is TRBJ2-5; perhaps TRBD2 as D (5 bases). The CDR3 has 13 residues. V lost 6 bases and J 8 bases, leaving 16 bases between the germline ends. The germline V gene has CDR1 MNHNY and CDR2 SVGAGI (reference sequence). Here the CDR3 DNA reads TGTGCCAGCAGGGACTCTCAAGTCATTACCCAGTACTTC. Its translation is CASRDSQVITQYF.

The chain has TRBV29-1 and TRBJ1-2; D perhaps matches TRBD1 (5 bases). The V end was cut by 7 bases, the J end by 2 bases, with 17 bases between. The germline V gene has CDR1 SQVTM and CDR2 ANQGSEA. CDR3 size: 14 residues. CDR3 DNA sequence: TGCAGCGAACACGAGGGCAGGGAGAACTATGGCTACACCTTC. This codes for CSEHEGRENYGYTF.

The genes are TRBV6-2 or TRBV6-3 and TRBJ2-5, with D possibly being TRBD2 (5 bases). The CDR3 is made up of 15 amino acids. Germline-derived CDR1 and CDR2 are MNHEY and SVGEGT. V lost 6 bases, J lost 7 bases, and 21 bases lay in between. CDR3 nucleotides: TGTGCCAGCAGACAACAACGGGGAGCCAGAGGGACCCAGTACTTC. Protein: CASRQQRGARGTQYF.

The chain couples TRBV29-1 to TRBJ1-2; D not resolved. Germline assignment: CDR1 SQVTM and CDR2 ANQGSEA. This CDR3 contains 13 residues. V was trimmed by 4 bases and J by 5 bases, leaving 14 bases between them. The CDR3 DNA sequence: TGCAGCGTTGTGTCGGCCGCAGCGTATGGCTACACCTTC. This translates into CSVVSAAAYGYTF.

This clonotype has just a few counts. This sequence joins TRBV20-1 and TRBJ1-2; TRBD1 matches 7 bases. J gave up 4 bases and V 5 bases, and 13 bases lay outside the gene matches. Germline CDR1 DFQATT, CDR2 SNEGSKA (reference sequence). This CDR3 spans 15 amino acids. The CDR3 region is CSALRPGGLGYGYTF. CDR3 nucleotide sequence: TGCAGTGCTTTGCGTCCAGGGGGTTTAGGCTATGGCTACACCTTC.

This rearrangement joins TRBV28 to TRBJ2-5; 14 bases align to TRBD2. The DNA end is more similar to TRBJ2-7, so the J call may be wrong. The CDR3 loop spans 14 amino acids. Per the germline V gene, CDR1 is MDHEN and CDR2 is SYDVKM. CDR3 sequence reads: CASSGGLAGDEQYF. The DNA for the CDR3 is TGTGCCAGCAGCGGGGGACTAGCGGGGGACGAGCAGTACTTC.

The J gene is TRBJ2-7, the V gene TRBV7-2, with a tentative D call TRBD2 (5 bases). Germline V lookup: CDR1 SGHTA, CDR2 FQGNSA. V lost 7 bases, J lost 7 bases, and 14 bases lay in between. This CDR3 spans 12 amino acids. CDR3: CASNPGVGEQYF. The CDR3 bases are TGTGCCAGCAATCCCGGGGTCGGTGAGCAGTACTTC.

This clonotype turned up a few times. The chain employs TRBV20-1 and TRBJ1-4; 7 nucleotides match TRBD1. The CDR3 contains 14 residues. The V gene end was trimmed by 2 bases and the J gene end by 5 bases; junction bases not matched to a gene: 5. Germline V gene data show CDR1 as DFQATT and CDR2 as SNEGSKA (reference sequence). The CDR3: CSARPTGINEKLFF. The CDR3 DNA reads TGCAGTGCTAGACCGACAGGGATAAATGAAAAACTGTTTTTT.

This chain links TRBV5-1 with TRBJ2-5; 8 nucleotides align to TRBD1. With the DNA end fitting TRBJ2-7 better, the J assignment may be wrong. The CDR3 runs to 14 residues. Germline-derived CDR1 and CDR2 are SGHRS and YFSETQ. In nucleotides, the CDR3 is TGCGCCAGCAGCTTATTACAGGGGGACAGCGAGCAGTACTTC. It encodes CASSLLQGDSEQYF.

This clonotype was found once. The chain couples TRBV7-9 to TRBJ1-1; D ambiguous. Per the germline V gene, CDR1 is SEHNR and CDR2 is FQNEAQ (reference sequence). The length of the CDR3 is 13 residues. Trimming cost V 6 bases and J 0 bases, with 8 bases left between them. In nucleotides, the CDR3 is TGTGCCAGCAGGCCCCGGATGAACACTGAAGCTTTCTTT. Translating gives CASRPRMNTEAFF.

The V and J genes are TRBV4-3 and TRBJ1-2; D gene ambiguous. Per germline, CDR1 LGHNA and CDR2 YSLEER. The CDR3 contains 13 residues. Trimming shortened V by 1 base and J by 4 bases, and 7 bases separated the two germline ends. DNA of the CDR3: TGCGCCAGCAGCCAAGGGGGAATCTATGGCTACACCTTC. Protein product: CASSQGGIYGYTF.

This clonotype has more than one count but fewer than ten. The chain recombines TRBV7-8 with TRBJ2-7; D not certain. CDR1 SGHVS and CDR2 FQNEAQ come from the germline V gene. V was pared by 7 bases and J by 6 bases, with 19 bases between. The CDR3 is 14 residues long. The CDR3 protein is CASKLTSVGLEQYF. In DNA form, the CDR3 reads TGTGCCAGCAAACTAACAAGTGTAGGGCTCGAGCAGTACTTC.

The genes are TRBV20-1 and TRBJ2-1, with D perhaps matching TRBD2 (5 bases). V was pared by 1 base and J by 10 bases, with 17 bases between. The CDR3 is 14 amino acids. Germline-derived CDR1 and CDR2 are DFQATT and SNEGSKA (reference sequence). The DNA for the CDR3 is TGCAGTGCTAGAGTGGCGGGCCTGGAGGAGGAGCAGTTCTTC. It yields the protein CSARVAGLEEEQFF.

The chain couples TRBV7-2 to TRBJ2-7; D uncertain. CDR3 length equals 15 residues. Trimming removed 0 bases from V and 1 base from J, with 10 bases in between. Germline V lookup: CDR1 SGHTA, CDR2 FQGNSA. CDR3 loop: CASSLAMGRSYEQYF. The CDR3 DNA reads as TGTGCCAGCAGCTTAGCGATGGGCAGATCCTACGAGCAGTACTTC.

The CDR3 loop is CASSPRMNYEQYF. For the CDR3, the DNA is TGCGCCAGCAGCCCCCGAATGAACTACGAGCAGTACTTC. This rearrangement joins TRBV4-3 to TRBJ2-7; no clear D. CDR1 and CDR2 from the germline V gene are LGHNA and YSLEER. The CDR3 is 13 residues long. V shed 4 bases and J shed 3 bases, with 10 bases lying between them.

This clonotype was counted between two and nine times. The chain uses TRBV25-1 and TRBJ2-3; 9 bases are a match to TRBD2. Germline V gene lookup returns CDR1 MGHDK and CDR2 SYGVNS. This CDR3 is built from 16 residues. After removal of 2 bases from V and 8 bases from J, the junction contained 11 bases not matched to a gene. The chain's CDR3 is CASSELTSGHMGTQYF. CDR3 DNA: TGTGCCAGCAGTGAACTTACTAGCGGGCACATGGGTACGCAGTATTTT.

The chain links TRBV7-9 to TRBJ2-3; 7 bases match TRBD2. Germline lookup yields CDR1 SEHNR and CDR2 FQNEAQ (reference sequence). This CDR3 comprises 16 residues. After removal of 1 base from V and 6 bases from J, the junction contained 10 bases not matched to a gene. DNA for the CDR3: TGTGCCAGCAGCTTAGGTGCGGGGGAGTCCCAGGATACGCAGTATTTT. Amino acid sequence: CASSLGAGESQDTQYF.

The V gene is TRBV7-2, the J gene TRBJ1-2, with TRBD1 matching 8 bases. The trim removed 2 bases at V and 3 bases at J, leaving 8 bases unmatched. The CDR3 loop spans 16 amino acids. Germline CDR1 reads SGHTA; CDR2 reads FQGNSA. The CDR3 sequence is CASSLWATGVYYGYTF. Here the CDR3 DNA reads TGTGCCAGCAGCTTATGGGCGACAGGGGTTTACTATGGCTACACCTTC.

V usage is TRBV7-9 and J usage is TRBJ2-5; D is tentatively TRBD1 or TRBD2 (5 bases each). V dropped 0 bases and J dropped 0 bases, with 17 bases sitting between them. This CDR3 is built from 18 residues. Germline V gene lookup returns CDR1 SEHNR and CDR2 FQNEAQ (reference sequence). The CDR3 loop reads CASSLAPMSGGNQETQYF. CDR3 nucleotide sequence: TGTGCCAGCAGCTTAGCCCCTATGAGTGGGGGAAACCAAGAGACCCAGTACTTC.